Shown below are 17 T cell receptor beta chains from a single sample sequenced in a study of CXCR3-negative and CXCR3-positive naive CD8 T cells (dated by TCRdb to between 2017 and 2020). Instrument used: NextSeq 550. The Human TCR Profiling Kit (MiLaboratory) was used to make UMI-labeled 5' RACE TRB cDNA libraries. TCRdb reprocessed the raw reads; every CDR3 protein sequence is a single record, and DNA is not supplied. The table kept for this sample lists over 100,000 distinct CDR3 sequences. 0.25% to 0.35% of the sample is taken by the ten largest. Sequences were obtained from naive CXCR3- CD8+ T cells from blood. This specimen's cell subset or site label, interpreted: CD45RO-CCR7+CD27+CD95- naive CD8+ T cells lacking CXCR3 (TNR3-). These receptors all stem from a human donor in good health. Some clones in this sample may be carry-over from other donors' samples.

The genes are TRBV28 and TRBJ2-1. Germline CDR1 reads MDHEN; CDR2 reads SYDVKM. The CDR3 is made up of 13 amino acids. The CDR3 is CASSFILEDEQFF.

This chain connects TRBV4-1 to TRBJ2-1; TCRdb lists TRBD2, though no DNA is available to test this call. The CDR3 is 16 residues long. Germline CDR1 MGHRA, CDR2 YSYEKL. This CDR3 reads CASSQGTSGAYNEQFF.

The J gene is TRBJ1-1, the V gene TRBV18; TCRdb outputs TRBD1, but without DNA this stays unchecked. The germline V gene has CDR1 KGHSH and CDR2 LQKENI. CDR3 size: 15 residues. CDR3 in amino acids: CASSPPQGAITEAFF.

The rearrangement uses TRBV7-8 and TRBJ2-3; TCRdb selects TRBD2, and the lack of DNA leaves this call unchecked. The CDR3 runs to 15 residues. Germline assignment: CDR1 SGHVS and CDR2 FQNEAQ. The CDR3 sequence is CASSDLAGAEDTQYF.

The genes are TRBV11-3 and TRBJ2-3; with no DNA, the TCRdb D assignment of TRBD1 cannot be verified. Germline assignment: CDR1 SGHNT and CDR2 YENEEA. The CDR3 extends over 14 amino acids. The CDR3 sequence is CASSPGQGVDTQYF.

The chain links TRBV4-3 to TRBJ1-3. Germline CDR1 is LGHNA and CDR2 is YSLEER. This CDR3 is built from 15 residues. The CDR3 loop reads CASSPETSIGNTIYF.

The chain couples TRBV3-1 to TRBJ2-2. The CDR3 loop spans 15 amino acids. Germline V gives CDR1 LGHDT, CDR2 YNNKEL (reference sequence). The CDR3 here is CASSHSSWKAGELFF.

The chain employs TRBV4-3 and TRBJ2-1; TCRdb designates TRBD1, a call that cannot be tested without DNA. CDR3 length equals 17 residues. The germline V gene encodes CDR1 LGHNA and CDR2 YSLEER. CDR3 residues: CASSQDRGGGLYNEQFF.

V usage is TRBV27 and J usage is TRBJ2-3; the D gene TCRdb calls, TRBD2, cannot be checked with no DNA. The CDR3 is 12 amino acids. Looked up from germline, CDR1 is MNHEY and CDR2 is SMNVEV (reference sequence). The CDR3 here is CASGDSPDTQYF.

The CDR3 loop is CASSVPKDSDQETQYF. This chain joins TRBV9 and TRBJ2-5; lacking DNA, the TRBD1 call made by TCRdb goes unchecked. The V gene's germline CDR1 is SGDLS and CDR2 YYNGEE. The CDR3 totals 16 residues.

The chain couples TRBV14 to TRBJ2-7; TCRdb proposes TRBD1, but this gene call is untestable without DNA. Germline V gene sequence: CDR1 SGHDN, CDR2 FVKESK. The CDR3 runs to 15 residues. The chain's CDR3 is CASSPLDRGTREQYF.

The chain has TRBV29-1 and TRBJ1-2. The CDR3 consists of 12 residues. Per the germline V gene, CDR1 is SQVTM and CDR2 is ANQGSEA. The CDR3 is CSVGKTVHGYTF.

V and J are TRBV7-9 and TRBJ2-7; TCRdb's D call of TRBD2 is untestable without DNA. This CDR3 is 14 amino acids long. Germline CDR1 is SEHNR and CDR2 is FQNEAQ (reference sequence). CDR3 amino acids: CASSSGTISYEQYF.

V and J are TRBV7-9 and TRBJ2-7; the TCRdb call, TRBD2, lacks DNA for checking. Germline CDR1 and CDR2: SEHNR and FQNEAQ (reference sequence). The CDR3 is 14 residues long. CDR3 protein: CASSGTSDGYEQYF. The variable domain in full, with the rest retrieved from reference TRBV7-9 and TRBJ2-7, is DTGVSQNPRHKITKRGQNVTFRCDPISEHNRLYWYRQTLGQGPEFLTYFQNEAQLEKSRLLSDRFSAERPKGSFSTLEIQRTEQGDSAMYLCASSGTSDGYEQYFGPGTRLTVT.

The chain carries TRBV7-9 and TRBJ2-6; TCRdb selects TRBD1, and the lack of DNA leaves this call unchecked. Germline assignment: CDR1 SEHNR and CDR2 FQNEAQ (reference sequence). This CDR3 contains 17 residues. The CDR3: CASSLLGGRVGANVLTF.

The CDR3 loop reads CASSLTESREKLFF. The chain couples TRBV7-6 to TRBJ1-4. The CDR3 has 14 amino acids. Germline values: CDR1 SGHVS, CDR2 FNYEAQ.

The V and J genes are TRBV7-9 and TRBJ1-1; without DNA, the TCRdb call of TRBD1 cannot be checked. The CDR3 has 16 amino acids. Germline-derived CDR1 and CDR2 are SEHNR and FQNEAQ (reference sequence). CDR3 residues: CASSLDPGGPNTEAFF.